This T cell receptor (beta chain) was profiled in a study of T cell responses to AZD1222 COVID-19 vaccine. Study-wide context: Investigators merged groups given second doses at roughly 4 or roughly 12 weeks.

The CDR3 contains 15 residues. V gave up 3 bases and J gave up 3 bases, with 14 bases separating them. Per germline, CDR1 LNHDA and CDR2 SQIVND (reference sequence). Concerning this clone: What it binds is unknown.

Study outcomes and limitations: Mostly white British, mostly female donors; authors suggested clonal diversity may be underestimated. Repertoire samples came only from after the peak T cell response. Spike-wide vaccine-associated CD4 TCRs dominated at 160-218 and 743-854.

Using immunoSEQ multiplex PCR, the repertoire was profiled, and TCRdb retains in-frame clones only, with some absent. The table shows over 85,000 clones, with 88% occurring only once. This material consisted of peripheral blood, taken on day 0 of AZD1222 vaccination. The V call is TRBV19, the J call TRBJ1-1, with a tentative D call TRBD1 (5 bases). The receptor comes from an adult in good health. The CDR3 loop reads CASSIAGRADTEAFF. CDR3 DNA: TGTGCCAGTAGTATCGCGGGCAGGGCCGACACTGAAGCTTTCTTT.